This T cell receptor beta chain was recorded in a study of cytomegalovirus exposure and HLA in healthy donors. Trimming cost V 4 bases and J 2 bases; bases outside gene matches: 4. Germline V lookup: CDR1 SGHRS, CDR2 YFSETQ. The CDR3 totals 15 residues. Turning to this clone: Its cognate antigen is unknown.

Both 60 Vbeta primers and 13 Jbeta primers went into the PCR. The table came from immunoSEQ multiplex PCR; TCRdb's copy has only in-frame clones and leaves some out. Of 60,000 to 80,000 clones listed, 62% were seen once; the top ten hold about 3%. Regarding the study as a whole: TCR beta chain V- and J-gene trimming was linked, in a later analysis, to a missense variant in DCLRE1C. Segments of the TCR beta V type were, in most cases, productive about 90% or about 30% of the time in an earlier analysis.

The chain carries TRBV5-1 and TRBJ2-1, with 9 bases lining up with TRBD1. The sequence derives from a man aged 30 to 39 in good health and CMV-seronegative. The sample was PBMCs. The CDR3, as DNA: TGCGCCAGCAGCATCCGGGACAGGGCCTACAATGAGCAGTTCTTC. It encodes CASSIRDRAYNEQFF.